This T cell receptor (beta chain) was recovered during a study of cytomegalovirus exposure and HLA in healthy donors. Study results and limitations: TCR beta V segments were, for the most part, productive about 87% or about 30% of the time in an earlier analysis. Sequencing likely caused a cluster of highly shared sequence variants. Later on, a genetic analysis was performed. It linked a missense variant in DCLRE1C with V- and J-gene trimming of TCR beta. Based on reports, TCR beta sequences accurately predicted HLA-A and HLA-B alleles for most subjects.

Remarks on this clone: Its matching antigen is unknown.

PCR primers comprised 60 Vbeta and 13 Jbeta primers. Some clones are missing from TCRdb's copy, which holds only in-frame ones; the method was immunoSEQ multiplex PCR. The sample includes around 76,000 clones, under 80% of them seen just once. The source of this sequence is a man aged 40-55 years in good health and CMV-seronegative. Sequenced input: PBMCs.

The CDR3 DNA is TGTGCCAGCAGCGTAGCGGGAGGGCCCCAAGAGACCCAGTACTTC. The encoded protein is CASSVAGGPQETQYF. The J gene is TRBJ2-5, the V gene TRBV9; 8 bases fit TRBD2. The CDR3 totals 15 residues. Germline CDR1 SGDLS, CDR2 YYNGEE. Trimming removed 0 bases from V and 1 base from J; junction bases left unmatched: 2.